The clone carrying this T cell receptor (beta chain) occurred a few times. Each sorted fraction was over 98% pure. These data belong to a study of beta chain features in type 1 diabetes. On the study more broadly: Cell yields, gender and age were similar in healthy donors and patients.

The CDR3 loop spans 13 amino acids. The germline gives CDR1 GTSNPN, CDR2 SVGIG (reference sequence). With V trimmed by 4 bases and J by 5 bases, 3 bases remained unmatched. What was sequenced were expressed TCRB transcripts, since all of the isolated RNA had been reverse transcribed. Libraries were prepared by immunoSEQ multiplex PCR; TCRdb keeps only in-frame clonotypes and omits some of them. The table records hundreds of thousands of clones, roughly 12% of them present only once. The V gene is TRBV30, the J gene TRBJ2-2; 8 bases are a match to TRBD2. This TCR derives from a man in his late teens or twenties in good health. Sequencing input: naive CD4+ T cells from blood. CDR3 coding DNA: TGTGCCTGGACTAGCGGGTCGACCGGGGAGCTGTTTTTT. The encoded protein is CAWTSGSTGELFF.